This TCR beta chain came from a study of Tregs in tolerant kidney transplant recipients. Profiled with immunoSEQ multiplex PCR; TCRdb holds only in-frame clones, not every one. This sample carries approximately 60,000 clones, about 89% of them seen once, and the ten largest clones take more than 3%. The nonmyeloablative bone marrow transplants came from related graft donors, with transient mixed chimerism. The TCR sequence derives from a human patient who received a combined kidney and bone marrow transplant. Some of these T cells may belong to the graft donor. This specimen was CD4+ T cells from blood (PBMCs), taken 6 months after the transplant.

The CDR3, as DNA: TGCGCCAGCAGCCAGCTGTGGCAGGGAGGAAATGAGCAGTTCTTC. This sequence encodes CASSQLWQGGNEQFF. The chain links TRBV5-1 to TRBJ2-1, with D perhaps matching TRBD2 (6 bases). Germline lookup yields CDR1 SGHRS and CDR2 YFSETQ. This CDR3 has 15 residues. The V and J ends lost 4 bases and 7 bases respectively, with 18 bases between them.